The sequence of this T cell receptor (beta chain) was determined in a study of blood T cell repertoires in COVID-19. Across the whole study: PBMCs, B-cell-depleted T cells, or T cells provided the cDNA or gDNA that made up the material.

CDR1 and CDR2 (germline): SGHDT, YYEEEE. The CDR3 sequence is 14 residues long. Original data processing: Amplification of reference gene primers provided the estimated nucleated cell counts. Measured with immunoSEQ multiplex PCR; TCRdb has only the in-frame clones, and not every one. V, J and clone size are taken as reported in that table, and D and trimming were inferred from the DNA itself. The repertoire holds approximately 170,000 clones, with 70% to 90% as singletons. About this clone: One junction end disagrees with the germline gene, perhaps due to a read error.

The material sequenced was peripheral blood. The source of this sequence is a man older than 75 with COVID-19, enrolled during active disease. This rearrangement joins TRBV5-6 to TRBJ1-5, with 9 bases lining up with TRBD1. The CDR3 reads CASSLDRGYQPQHF. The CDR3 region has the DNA TGTGCCAGCAGTTTGGACAGGGGATATCAGCCCCAGCATTTT.